The entry below describes one T cell receptor (beta chain). No antigen is known for it. The data stem from a study of cytomegalovirus exposure and HLA in healthy donors. The study's findings and limits: Researchers reported that three CMV-associated chains were confirmed in vitro as CMV antigen-specific. By HLA locus, TCR association rates varied in a later analysis, with DRB1 showing the most and HLA-C the fewest.

Both 60 Vbeta primers and 13 Jbeta primers went into the PCR. TCRdb's copy holds only in-frame clones and misses some; the assay was immunoSEQ multiplex PCR. The profile shows 75,000 to 100,000 clones, under 9% of them singletons. CDR3 size: 14 residues. CDR1 is SGHRS, CDR2 YFSETQ, per germline. Trimming left V 6 bases short and J 2 bases short, with 11 bases between. The rearrangement uses TRBV5-1 and TRBJ2-2; possible D gene TRBD2, 5 bases. The receptor was derived from a man aged 50 to 59 in good health and CMV-seronegative. Specimen: PBMCs. For the CDR3, the DNA is TGCGCCAGCACGGGGTTGTCAAACACCGGGGAGCTGTTTTTT. Encoded protein: CASTGLSNTGELFF.